Listed below are T cell receptor beta chains from one sample, sequenced in a study of glioma-infiltrating T cells after dendritic cell vaccination. Only in-frame clones appear in the TCRdb table, and some are missing; sequencing was by immunoSEQ multiplex PCR. This table has around 96,000 clones, 70% to 80% appearing once. This specimen consisted of blood, obtained before dendritic cell vaccination. These receptors originate from a human donor with glioblastoma. Each CDR3 is given with its conserved first and last residue. D genes are given only for firm matches. Expanded clones are given a class, and other clones once, few, many or no size at all.

CDR3 DNA,CDR3 protein,D gene,J gene,V gene,clone size
TGTGCCAGCAGTGTCGAGGTAGGCCAGCCCCAGCATTTT,CASSVEVGQPQHF,NA,TRBJ1-5,TRBV6-4,NA
TGTGCCAGCAGTCAGGCATCCGAGCAGTACTTC,CASSQASEQYF,NA,TRBJ2-7,TRBV2,once
TGTGCCAGCAGTTTGGTTTACGGGACAGCTTATGGCTACACCTTC,CASSLVYGTAYGYTF,TRBD1,TRBJ1-2,TRBV5-5,NA
TGCGCCAGCAGCCCTGTAGCGGGGCCAACCTACGAGCAGTACTTC,CASSPVAGPTYEQYF,TRBD2,TRBJ2-7,TRBV5-1,NA
TGTGCCAGCAGCAGGGACATAGGAAACACCATATATTTT,CASSRDIGNTIYF,NA,TRBJ1-3,TRBV11-2,NA
TGTGCCACCAGCAGAACTCGGGATCGGTCAGAGACCCAGTACTTC,CATSRTRDRSETQYF,NA,TRBJ2-5,TRBV15,NA
TGTGCCAGCAGCCTGGGGCCGGGAGCAGATACGCAGTATTTT,CASSLGPGADTQYF,NA,TRBJ2-3,TRBV7-2,NA
TGTGCCATCAGTGGGGAAAGGGGACTTGCAACTAATGAAAAACTGTTTTTT,CAISGERGLATNEKLFF,NA,TRBJ1-4,TRBV10-3,NA
TGTGCCAGCACCCCTACAGGGACCCCCTACAATGAGCAGTTCTTC,CASTPTGTPYNEQFF,NA,TRBJ2-1,TRBV7-9,few
TGTGCCAGCAGCTCGAGGACTAACTACGAGATCGGGCAGTACTTC,CASSSRTNYEIGQYF,NA,TRBJ2-7,TRBV7-3,NA
TGTGCCTGGGGAGGTAGTCGAACTGAAGCTTTCTTT,CAWGGSRTEAFF,NA,TRBJ1-1,TRBV30,NA
TGTGCCACCAGCAGAGATCTCTCGGGGTTGGGTGGCAATCAGCCCCAGCATTTT,CATSRDLSGLGGNQPQHF,NA,TRBJ1-5,TRBV15,NA
TGCGCCAGCAGCCTGGAGGCTGGGACTAGCGGCACAGATACGCAGTATTTT,CASSLEAGTSGTDTQYF,TRBD2,TRBJ2-3,TRBV5-1,NA
TGTGCCAGCTCACCACCGAACAGCCTCCCCGCTAACTATGGCTACACCTTC,CASSPPNSLPANYGYTF,NA,TRBJ1-2,TRBV18,NA
TGTGCCAGTAGTATAGGTAGGGGTGTCTACGAGCAGTACTTC,CASSIGRGVYEQYF,NA,TRBJ2-7,TRBV19,once
TGCGCCAGCAGCTTGGATCAGGGGGGCCTCGGAGATACGCAGTATTTT,CASSLDQGGLGDTQYF,NA,TRBJ2-3,TRBV5-1,NA
TGTGCCACCAGCCAGGGGTTCAATGAGCAGTTCTTC,CATSQGFNEQFF,NA,TRBJ2-1,TRBV15,once
TGTGCCAGCAGTTCCTCTACAGGGGTTCCCTATGGCTACACCTTC,CASSSSTGVPYGYTF,TRBD1,TRBJ1-2,TRBV6-5,NA
TGTGCCAGCAGCGGGACAGGGGTGACTGAAGCTTTCTTT,CASSGTGVTEAFF,TRBD1,TRBJ1-1,TRBV9,NA
TGTGCCAGTAGTATAGCACCCAGGGATGGCTACACCTTC,CASSIAPRDGYTF,NA,TRBJ1-2,TRBV19,NA
TGTGCCTGGAGAAGGGACAGGGCGCACGAGCAGTACTTC,CAWRRDRAHEQYF,TRBD1,TRBJ2-7,TRBV30,NA
TGTGCCAGCAGCCAAGAATTCGGAGGACCTAACTATGGCTACACCTTC,CASSQEFGGPNYGYTF,NA,TRBJ1-2,TRBV4-2,NA
TGTGCCAGTAGTCCGGGACTAGGGTACAATGAGCAGTTCTTC,CASSPGLGYNEQFF,TRBD2,TRBJ2-1,TRBV19,few
TGTGCCATCAGTGAGGGACAGGGGGCTTTAGATACGCAGTATTTT,CAISEGQGALDTQYF,TRBD1,TRBJ2-3,TRBV10-3,few
TGTGCCAGTAGTAAACAGGGGACTGAAGCTTTCTTT,CASSKQGTEAFF,TRBD1,TRBJ1-1,TRBV19,NA
TGTGCCATCAGTGAGTGGCCAGGGGAGGGCTACACCTTC,CAISEWPGEGYTF,NA,TRBJ1-2,TRBV10-3,NA
TGTGCCAGTAGTCCGCGGGGACTAGCCGAGGAGACCCAGTACTTC,CASSPRGLAEETQYF,TRBD2,TRBJ2-5,TRBV19,once
TGTGCCAGCACCTTCTCTGGCGGAGTATATACTGAAGCTTTCTTT,CASTFSGGVYTEAFF,NA,TRBJ1-1,TRBV6-5,NA
TGTGCCAGTAGTATACTGGGTGGGGCAGGGGATGGCTACACCTTC,CASSILGGAGDGYTF,NA,TRBJ1-2,TRBV19,once
TGTGCCAGCAGTTACTCGGCCGTGGATGGCTACACCTTC,CASSYSAVDGYTF,NA,TRBJ1-2,TRBV6-5,NA
TGTGCCTGGGGTTTGTGGCGCACTAGCGGTCAATCCTACAATGAGCAGTTCTTC,CAWGLWRTSGQSYNEQFF,TRBD2,TRBJ2-1,TRBV30,few
TGTGCCAGCAGCCTATCAGGGGGTTTATATGGCTACACCTTC,CASSLSGGLYGYTF,TRBD1,TRBJ1-2,TRBV7-9,NA
TGTGCCAGCAGCTTATCCAGGGGCAATCAGCCCCAGCATTTT,CASSLSRGNQPQHF,NA,TRBJ1-5,TRBV6-1,NA
TGTGCCAGCAGCGCCAGGGGTTTCAGCTCCTACGAGCAGTACTTC,CASSARGFSSYEQYF,NA,TRBJ2-7,TRBV5-6,NA
TGTGCCAGCAGTGAAGTTGGCTTCTTCTACGAGCAGTACTTC,CASSEVGFFYEQYF,NA,TRBJ2-7,TRBV2,NA
TGTGCCAGCAGCTACCACCCCGTAGAGGGTAATGAGCAGTTCTTC,CASSYHPVEGNEQFF,NA,TRBJ2-1,TRBV11-3,once
TGTGCCAGCATCGAACAGGGGGTGCCTAACTATGGCTACACCTTC,CASIEQGVPNYGYTF,TRBD1,TRBJ1-2,TRBV28,NA
TGTGCCAGCAGCCTCGACAGGGCCCGGGAGCAGTACTTC,CASSLDRAREQYF,TRBD1,TRBJ2-7,TRBV7-8,NA
TGTGCCTGGAGTGTCAAAAGACGGGGGGAGCAGTACTTC,CAWSVKRRGEQYF,NA,TRBJ2-7,TRBV30,NA
TGTGCCAGCAGTTACCCTACGGGCGGGGGGTACAATGAGCAGTTCTTC,CASSYPTGGGYNEQFF,TRBD2,TRBJ2-1,TRBV6-5,NA
TGTGCCAGCAGCTCGCGCCCAACTAGTTATGGCGAGCAGTTCTTC,CASSSRPTSYGEQFF,NA,TRBJ2-1,TRBV7-3,few
TGTGCCAGCAGTCCCATTGGGACAGGGCAAGAGACCCAGTACTTC,CASSPIGTGQETQYF,TRBD1,TRBJ2-5,TRBV27,NA